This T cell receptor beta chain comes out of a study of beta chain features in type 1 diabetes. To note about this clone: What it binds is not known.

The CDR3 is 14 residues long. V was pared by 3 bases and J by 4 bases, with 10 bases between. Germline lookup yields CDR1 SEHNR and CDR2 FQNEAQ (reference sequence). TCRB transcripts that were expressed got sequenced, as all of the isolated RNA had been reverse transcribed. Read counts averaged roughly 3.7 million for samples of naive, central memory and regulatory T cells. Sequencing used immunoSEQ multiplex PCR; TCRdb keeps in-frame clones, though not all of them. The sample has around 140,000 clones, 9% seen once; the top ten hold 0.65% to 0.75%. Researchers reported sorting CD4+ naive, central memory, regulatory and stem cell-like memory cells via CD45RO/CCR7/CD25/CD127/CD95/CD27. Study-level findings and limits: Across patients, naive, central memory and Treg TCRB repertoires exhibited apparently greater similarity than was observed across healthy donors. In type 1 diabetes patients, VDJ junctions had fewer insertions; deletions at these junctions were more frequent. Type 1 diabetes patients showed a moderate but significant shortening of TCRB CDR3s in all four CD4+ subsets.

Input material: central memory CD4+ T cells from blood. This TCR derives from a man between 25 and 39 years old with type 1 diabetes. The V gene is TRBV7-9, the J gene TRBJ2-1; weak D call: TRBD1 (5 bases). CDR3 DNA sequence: TGTGCCAGCAGCTTTGGACAAGATTACAATGAGCAGTTCTTC. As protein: CASSFGQDYNEQFF.